A single sample gave rise to the 8 T cell receptor beta chains below, sequenced in a study of vaccination effects on CD4 cells after COVID-19 (dated by TCRdb to between 2021 and 2023). In the ViraFEST assay, PBMC were stimulated with viral peptide pools, and antigen-specific CD4+ T cell clonotypes were then identified by expansion using TCR sequencing. After more than nine days of culture, CD4+ T cells were isolated with the EasySep CD4+ T cell isolation kit. Healthy vaccine recipients had no prior SARS-CoV-2 infection, confirmed by negative nucleocapsid antibodies before and after vaccination. The library was prepared using the immunoSEQ multiplex PCR assay. Drawn from immuneACCESS, this table holds only the in-frame rearrangements with V and J called that TCRdb kept. Clones are partly lost; checked studies trace under half to an unresolved V gene and leave the rest unexplained. The sample data list approximately 74,000 clones, and roughly 79% of these were observed just once. Roughly 2.9% of the sample rests with the top ten.

These receptors are not linked to any known antigen. Here the sequenced sample was CD4+ T cells from PBMCs cultured with HCoV-NL63 spike peptides, taken before COVID-19 vaccination. The cell subset or site label here, explained by the study, means: HCoV-NL63 spike overlapping peptide pool stimulation. The receptors here all came from a human donor who received a COVID-19 vaccine.

This chain links TRBV18 with TRBJ2-1, with a weak D call TRBD1 (6 bases). V shed 0 bases and J shed 10 bases, with 13 bases lying between them. The length of the CDR3 is 14 residues. Germline lookup yields CDR1 KGHSH and CDR2 LQKENI. For the CDR3, the DNA is TGTGCCAGCTCACCACCGTCCCAGGGGCGGGAGCAGTTCTTC. Its translation is CASSPPSQGREQFF.

This clone has a single count. The rearrangement uses TRBV28 and TRBJ2-5; 10 nucleotides line up with TRBD2. Germline assignment: CDR1 MDHEN and CDR2 SYDVKM. J lost 4 bases, V lost 6 bases, and 8 bases had no gene match. This CDR3 contains 15 residues. CDR3 in amino acids: CASSGELAGPETQYF. CDR3 nucleotides: TGTGCCAGCAGCGGGGAACTAGCGGGGCCAGAGACCCAGTACTTC.

V and J are TRBV10-2 and TRBJ2-6; the D gene could be TRBD1 or TRBD2 (5 bases each). V was trimmed by 4 bases and J by 0 bases, leaving 10 bases between them. The CDR3 has 16 residues. CDR1 WSHSY and CDR2 SAAADI come from the germline V gene. In DNA, the CDR3 is TGCGCCAGCAGTGGGGCAGGGAGCTCTGGGGCCAACGTCCTGACTTTC. Translating gives CASSGAGSSGANVLTF.

The genes are TRBV4-3 and TRBJ1-6; D not resolved. Between the trimmed V and J ends, which lost 0 bases and 8 bases, there was a span of 11 bases. The CDR3 length is 15 residues. Germline V gene data show CDR1 as LGHNA and CDR2 as YSLEER. CDR3 coding DNA: TGCGCCAGCAGCCAAGATCCCCTAGGTGATTCACCCCTCCACTTT. Its protein product is CASSQDPLGDSPLHF.

The chain joins TRBV18 to TRBJ1-1; 7 positions agree with TRBD1. The CDR3 contains 14 residues. Germline V CDR1 and CDR2: KGHSH, LQKENI. V shed 5 bases, J shed 0 bases, and the junction held 3 bases outside the gene matches. Here the CDR3 reads CASSKDRMNTEAFF. The CDR3 DNA sequence: TGTGCCAGCTCAAAGGACAGGATGAACACTGAAGCTTTCTTT.

V is TRBV5-1 and J is TRBJ1-1; D uncertain. This CDR3 spans 15 amino acids. V lost 2 bases to trimming and J lost 1 base, with 12 bases between them. Germline V gives CDR1 SGHRS, CDR2 YFSETQ. Written as DNA, the CDR3 is TGCGCCAGCAGCTTTTTTCCGGCGGCGAACACTGAAGCTTTCTTT. As protein: CASSFFPAANTEAFF. Drawing the rest from reference TRBV5-1 and TRBJ1-1, the complete variable domain is KAGVTQTPRYLIKTRGQQVTLSCSPISGHRSVSWYQQTPGQGLQFLFEYFSETQRNKGNFPGRFSGRQFSNSRSEMNVSTLELGDSALYLCASSFFPAANTEAFFGQGTRLTVV.

This chain joins TRBV18 and TRBJ2-7; D might be TRBD2 (6 bases). With 1 base removed from V and 2 bases from J, the gap between germline ends came to 6 bases. Germline CDR1 KGHSH, CDR2 LQKENI. CDR3 length equals 13 residues. The CDR3 DNA is TGTGCCAGCTCACCACGGGGGGCCTACGAGCAGTACGTC. This sequence encodes CASSPRGAYEQYV.

This clone appeared a single time. The chain couples TRBV18 to TRBJ2-5; D may be TRBD2 (5 bases). Trimming left V 0 bases short and J 4 bases short, with 9 bases between. There are 14 residues in the CDR3. Germline V gene sequence: CDR1 KGHSH, CDR2 LQKENI. The chain's CDR3 is CASSPPTRSETQYF. The CDR3 nucleotides read TGTGCCAGCTCACCACCTACTAGATCAGAGACCCAGTACTTC. Complete variable domain (other parts from reference TRBV18 and TRBJ2-5): NAGVMQNPRHLVRRRGQEARLRCSPMKGHSHVYWYRQLPEEGLKFMVYLQKENIIDESGMPKERFSAEFPKEGPSILRIQQVVRGDSAAYFCASSPPTRSETQYFGPGTRLLVL.